The 18 T cell receptor beta chains below all came from one sample that was sequenced in a study of blood T cells in healthy people across ages. Primed by a sample-barcoded 5' primer and a J-beta primer mix, a second PCR proceeded for about 6 to 11 cycles. MiXCR, run by TCRdb on the 5' RACE reads, gives a single entry per CDR3 protein. The sample consists of more than 650,000 distinct CDR3 sequences, over 20% of them appearing once. Sequencing was carried out using blood. Source of these receptors: a man in his 70s in good health.

The CDR3 loop is CSVEVVDRVPDTQYF. The CDR3 region has the DNA TGCAGCGTTGAAGTGGTGGACAGGGTCCCAGATACGCAGTATTTT. V usage is TRBV29-1 and J usage is TRBJ2-3, with 8 bases fitting TRBD1. Germline V gene data show CDR1 as SQVTM and CDR2 as ANQGSEA. This CDR3 region has 15 residues. Trimming cost V 1 base and J 4 bases; bases outside gene matches: 7.

This clonotype was seen only a few times. V gene TRBV6-5 combines with J gene TRBJ1-4; D not certain. The V and J ends lost 6 bases and 8 bases respectively, with 16 bases between them. The V gene's germline CDR1 is MNHEY and CDR2 SVGAGI. CDR3 length: 14 residues. As DNA, the CDR3 is TGTGCCAGCAGCCCCAAGATGGGCGCGGAAAAACTGTTTTTT. Amino acid sequence: CASSPKMGAEKLFF.

This clonotype was seen more than once but under ten times. The chain couples TRBV12-3 or TRBV12-4 to TRBJ1-4; possible D gene TRBD1, 6 bases. V was cut by 1 base and J by 0 bases, with 9 bases left in between. This CDR3 is 16 amino acids long. CDR3 DNA sequence: TGTGCCAGCAGTTTAGGCAGGGGTTCAACTAATGAAAAACTGTTTTTT. This encodes CASSLGRGSTNEKLFF.

The chain recombines TRBV12-3 or TRBV12-4 with TRBJ1-2; D might be TRBD1 (5 bases). The CDR3 extends over 13 amino acids. The ends were cut back, 7 bases at V and 2 bases at J, with 11 bases in the middle. The CDR3 spells CASTSQGNYGYTF. The CDR3 DNA is TGTGCCAGCACTTCGCAGGGAAACTATGGCTACACCTTC.

This clonotype was seen only a few times. This chain uses TRBV20-1 with TRBJ2-1, with D perhaps assigned TRBD1 or TRBD2 (6 bases each). The CDR3 runs 15 residues. Trimming left V 3 bases short and J 5 bases short, with 17 bases between. Germline V gene sequence: CDR1 DFQATT, CDR2 SNEGSKA (reference sequence). CDR3 sequence (DNA): TGCAGTGCTAGCAGGGGCGGGGATATAAACAATGAGCAGTTCTTC. This codes for CSASRGGDINNEQFF.

This clonotype was picked up a small number of times. This chain uses TRBV7-9 with TRBJ2-5, with a possible D match to TRBD2 (5 bases). Germline CDR1 and CDR2: SEHNR and FQNEAQ (reference sequence). The V end lost 3 bases, the J end lost 2 bases, and 13 bases lay between the germline ends. The CDR3 has 15 residues. The chain's CDR3 is CASSLARGPQETQYF. The CDR3 bases are TGTGCCAGCAGCTTGGCCCGGGGTCCTCAAGAGACCCAGTACTTC.

This clonotype came up a few times. One junction end does not reproduce the germline sequence, and a read error may be involved. The chain uses TRBV7-2 and TRBJ2-5, with D unresolved. The J call may be faulty, since TRBJ2-1 better matches the DNA end. Germline-derived CDR1 and CDR2 are SGHTA and FQGNSA. There are 10 residues in the CDR3. CDR3 in amino acids: CASSHIEQFF. CDR3 sequence (DNA): TGCGCCAGCAGCCATATCGAGCAGTTCTTC.

This chain connects TRBV18 to TRBJ2-2; D gene uncertain. Trimming removed 2 bases from V and 5 bases from J, with 6 bases in between. Germline CDR1 is KGHSH and CDR2 is LQKENI. This CDR3 has 13 residues. The CDR3 DNA is TGTGCCAGCTCACCAGATCAAACCGGGGAGCTGTTTTTT. Translated, it gives CASSPDQTGELFF. The whole variable domain, filled in from reference TRBV18 and TRBJ2-2, reads NAGVMQNPRHLVRRRGQEARLRCSPMKGHSHVYWYRQLPEEGLKFMVYLQKENIIDESGMPKERFSAEFPKEGPSILRIQQVVRGDSAAYFCASSPDQTGELFFGEGSRLTVL.

J is TRBJ2-1 and V is TRBV5-1, with D unresolved. There are 14 residues in the CDR3. The V gene's germline CDR1 is SGHRS and CDR2 YFSETQ. V was cut by 4 bases and J by 3 bases, with 11 bases left in between. The CDR3 protein is CASSAVPDYNEQFF. The CDR3 region has the DNA TGCGCCAGCAGCGCAGTACCGGACTACAATGAGCAGTTCTTC.

The rearrangement uses TRBV5-1 and TRBJ2-5; the D is unclear. This CDR3 comprises 12 residues. V gave up 3 bases and J gave up 4 bases, with 7 bases separating them. The germline V gene has CDR1 SGHRS and CDR2 YFSETQ. CDR3 protein: CASSSNAETQYF. The CDR3 DNA sequence: TGCGCCAGCAGCTCTAATGCAGAGACCCAGTACTTC.

This clonotype has a count of ten or more. The chain carries TRBV12-3 or TRBV12-4 and TRBJ2-2; 7 bases line up with TRBD2. V was pared by 8 bases and J by 1 base, with 4 bases of the junction left unmatched. This CDR3 region has 14 residues. CDR3 amino acids: CASSGGGNTGELFF. The CDR3 DNA follows: TGTGCCAGCTCGGGCGGGGGGAACACCGGGGAGCTGTTTTTT.

The V call is TRBV28, the J call TRBJ1-1, with 11 bases lining up with TRBD1. The trim removed 2 bases at V and 4 bases at J, leaving 15 bases unmatched. There are 19 residues in the CDR3. CDR1 and CDR2 from the germline V gene are MDHEN and SYDVKM. The CDR3 DNA sequence: TGTGCCAGCAGTTTAGAATTTGATAGGGACAGGGGGTTTAGCACTGAAGCTTTCTTT. Amino acids: CASSLEFDRDRGFSTEAFF.

The rearrangement links TRBV20-1 to TRBJ2-5; 9 positions agree with TRBD1. Gene TRBJ2-7 matches the end of the DNA better, so the J call may be wrong. This CDR3 comprises 14 residues. The germline CDR1 and CDR2 sequences are DFQATT and SNEGSKA (reference sequence). The CDR3 sequence: CSVSTGGYSYEQYF. Here the CDR3 DNA reads TGCAGTGTCTCAACAGGGGGCTACTCCTACGAGCAGTACTTC.

The sample holds a few counts of this clonotype. The chain links TRBV5-1 to TRBJ2-1; tentatively, D is TRBD1 or TRBD2 (6 bases each). Germline V gene lookup returns CDR1 SGHRS and CDR2 YFSETQ. The CDR3 is 16 residues long. CDR3 protein: CAGGESGAPGYNEQFF. In DNA form, the CDR3 reads TGCGCGGGGGGAGAATCGGGGGCCCCGGGATACAATGAGCAGTTCTTC.

The chain is built from TRBV7-2 and TRBJ2-3; TRBD2 agrees at 11 bases. V dropped 8 bases and J dropped 0; count of bases not matched to a gene: 4. From germline, CDR1 is SGHTA and CDR2 FQGNSA. This CDR3 contains 15 residues. CDR3 region: CASLTSGVSTDTQYF. The CDR3 region has the DNA TGTGCCAGCCTGACTAGCGGGGTTAGCACAGATACGCAGTATTTT. The whole variable domain, remainder taken from reference TRBV7-2 and TRBJ2-3, is GAGVSQSPSNKVTEKGKDVELRCDPISGHTALYWYRQSLGQGLEFLIYFQGNSAPDKSGLPSDRFSAERTGGSVSTLTIQRTQQEDSAVYLCASLTSGVSTDTQYFGPGTRLTVL.

The gene calls are TRBV6-6 and TRBJ1-4; unclear D gene. The CDR3 spans 15 residues. The germline V and J ends were trimmed by 2 bases and 10 bases, with 17 bases remaining between them. CDR1 is MNHNY, CDR2 SVGAGI, per germline (reference sequence). As DNA, the CDR3 is TGTGCCAGCAGTTACCCCGCTCTGGGTGAGGGAAAACTGTTTTTT. Translated, it gives CASSYPALGEGKLFF.

This clonotype occurred a few times. The chain joins TRBV9 to TRBJ2-3; D unclear. The V gene lost 1 base and the J gene lost 5 bases, with 14 bases spanning the gap. The germline V gene encodes CDR1 SGDLS and CDR2 YYNGEE. The CDR3 covers 15 residues. The CDR3 is CASSVKSGIRDTQYF. In nucleotides, the CDR3 is TGTGCCAGCAGCGTAAAGTCTGGTATCCGAGATACGCAGTATTTT.

The genes are TRBV20-1 and TRBJ2-5; the match to TRBD2 covers 7 bases. This CDR3 has 13 residues. The V and J ends lost 6 bases and 5 bases, in that order; junction bases with no gene match: 9. CDR1 DFQATT and CDR2 SNEGSKA come from the germline V gene (reference sequence). The CDR3 region has the DNA TGCAGTGCGAGACGACTAGCCTTGGAGACCCAGTACTTC. Its protein product is CSARRLALETQYF.